The rows below give T cell receptor beta chains drawn from one sample of a study of cytomegalovirus exposure and HLA in healthy donors. The method was immunoSEQ multiplex PCR; TCRdb's version includes in-frame clones alone and lacks a portion of them. The sample shows hundreds of thousands of clones, less than 85% of them seen only once. Source material: PBMCs. Source of these receptors: a woman aged 18-29 years in good health and CMV-seronegative. Both conserved end residues are trimmed from each CDR3.

J gene	V gene	CDR3 protein
TRBJ1-2	TRBV9	ASSGTDSNGGYT
TRBJ2-3	TRBV2	ASSERTQY
TRBJ1-6	TRBV5-1	ASSLDSGTSPLH
TRBJ2-1	TRBV9	ASSVVSGSWTGGGEQF
TRBJ1-4	TRBV7-9	ASSSRLGRTGANEKLF
TRBJ2-1	TRBV29-1	SVGLRVSSYNEQF
TRBJ2-7	TRBV27	ASIGAPTSSRTLYEQY
TRBJ2-6	TRBV30	AWARPGGTRGANVLT
TRBJ1-2	TRBV11-2	ASSSGQGKYGYT
TRBJ1-2	TRBV2	ASSSVRGGYGYT
TRBJ1-5	TRBV2	ASSYYQQKNNQPQH
TRBJ2-7	TRBV9	ASSEAMGQPYEQY